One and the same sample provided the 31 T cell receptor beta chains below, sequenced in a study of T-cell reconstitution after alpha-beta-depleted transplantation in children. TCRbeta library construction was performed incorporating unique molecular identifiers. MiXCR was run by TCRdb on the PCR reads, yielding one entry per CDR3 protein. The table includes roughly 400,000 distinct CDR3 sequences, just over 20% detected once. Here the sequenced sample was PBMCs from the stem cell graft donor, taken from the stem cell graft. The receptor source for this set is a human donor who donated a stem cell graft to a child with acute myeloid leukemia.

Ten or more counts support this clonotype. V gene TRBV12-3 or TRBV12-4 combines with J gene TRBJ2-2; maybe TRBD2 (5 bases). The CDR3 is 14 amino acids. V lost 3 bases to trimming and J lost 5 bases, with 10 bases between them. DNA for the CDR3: TGTGCCAGCAGTTTTCGTCGCGGGACCGGGGAGCTGTTTTTT. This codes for CASSFRRGTGELFF.

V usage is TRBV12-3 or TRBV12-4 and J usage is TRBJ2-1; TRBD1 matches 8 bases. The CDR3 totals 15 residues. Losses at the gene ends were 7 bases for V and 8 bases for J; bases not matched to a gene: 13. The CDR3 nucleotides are TGTGCCAGCACCCCTCGTCAGGGGGCTCGAGATGAGCAGTTCTTC. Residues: CASTPRQGARDEQFF.

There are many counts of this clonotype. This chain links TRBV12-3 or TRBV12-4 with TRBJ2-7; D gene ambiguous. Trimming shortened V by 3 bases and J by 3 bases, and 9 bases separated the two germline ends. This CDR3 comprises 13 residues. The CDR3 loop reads CASSFSVDYEQYF. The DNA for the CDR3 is TGTGCCAGCAGTTTCAGCGTCGACTACGAGCAGTACTTC.

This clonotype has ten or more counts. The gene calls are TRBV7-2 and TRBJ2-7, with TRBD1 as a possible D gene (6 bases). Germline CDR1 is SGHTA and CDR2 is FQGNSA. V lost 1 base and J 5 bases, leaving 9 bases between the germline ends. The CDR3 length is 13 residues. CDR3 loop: CASSLGGGNEQYF. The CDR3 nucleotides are TGTGCCAGCAGCTTAGGAGGGGGAAACGAGCAGTACTTC.

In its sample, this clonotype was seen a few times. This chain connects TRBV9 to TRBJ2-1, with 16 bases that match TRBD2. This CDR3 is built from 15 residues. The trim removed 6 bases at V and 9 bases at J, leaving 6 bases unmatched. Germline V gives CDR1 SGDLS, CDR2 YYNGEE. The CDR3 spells CASTDGTSGRGEQFF. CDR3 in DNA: TGTGCCAGCACCGATGGGACTAGCGGGAGGGGTGAGCAGTTCTTC.

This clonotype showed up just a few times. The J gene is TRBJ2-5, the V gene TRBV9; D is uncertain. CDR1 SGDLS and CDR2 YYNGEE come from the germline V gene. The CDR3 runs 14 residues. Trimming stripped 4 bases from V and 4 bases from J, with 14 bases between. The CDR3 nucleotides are TGTGCCAGCAGCTCCCCGGGCTCCTTAGAGACCCAGTACTTC. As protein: CASSSPGSLETQYF.

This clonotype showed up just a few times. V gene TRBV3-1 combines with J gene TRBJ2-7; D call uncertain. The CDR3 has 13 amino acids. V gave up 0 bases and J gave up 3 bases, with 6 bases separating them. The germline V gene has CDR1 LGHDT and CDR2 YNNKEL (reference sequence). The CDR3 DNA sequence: TGTGCCAGCAGCCAAGATCGGATCTACGAGCAGTACTTC. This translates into CASSQDRIYEQYF.

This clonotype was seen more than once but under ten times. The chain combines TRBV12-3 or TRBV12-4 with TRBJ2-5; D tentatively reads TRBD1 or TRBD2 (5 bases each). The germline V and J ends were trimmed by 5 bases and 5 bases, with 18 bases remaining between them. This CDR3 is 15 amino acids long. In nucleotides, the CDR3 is TGTGCCAGCAGTCACGGGACCCTGGGCAGGGAGACCCAGTACTTC. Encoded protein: CASSHGTLGRETQYF.

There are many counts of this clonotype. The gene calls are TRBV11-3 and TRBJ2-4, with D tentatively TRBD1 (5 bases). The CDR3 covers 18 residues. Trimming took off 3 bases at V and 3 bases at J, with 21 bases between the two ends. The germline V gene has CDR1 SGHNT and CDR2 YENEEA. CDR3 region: CASSFLGRAYLGKNIQYF. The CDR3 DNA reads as TGTGCCAGCAGCTTTCTCGGCAGGGCTTATCTAGGCAAAAACATTCAGTACTTC.

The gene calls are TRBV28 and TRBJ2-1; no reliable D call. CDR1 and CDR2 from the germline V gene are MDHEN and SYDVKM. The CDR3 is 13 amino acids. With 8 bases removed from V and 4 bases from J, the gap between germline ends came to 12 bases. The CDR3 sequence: CASRLVTYNEQFF. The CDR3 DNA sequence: TGTGCCAGCCGATTGGTTACGTACAATGAGCAGTTCTTC.

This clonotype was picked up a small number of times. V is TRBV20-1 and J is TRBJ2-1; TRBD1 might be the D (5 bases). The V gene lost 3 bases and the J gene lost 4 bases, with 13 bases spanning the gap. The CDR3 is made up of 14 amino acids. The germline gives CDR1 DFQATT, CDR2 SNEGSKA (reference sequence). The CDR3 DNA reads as TGCAGTGCTAGGGGGCGGATTCGTTACAATGAGCAGTTCTTC. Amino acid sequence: CSARGRIRYNEQFF.

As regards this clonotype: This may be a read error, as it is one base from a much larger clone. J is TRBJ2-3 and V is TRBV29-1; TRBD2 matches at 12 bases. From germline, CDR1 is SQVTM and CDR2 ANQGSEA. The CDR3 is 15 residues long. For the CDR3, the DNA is TGCAGCGTTGGACTAGCGGGAGTGTTCACATATACGCAGTATTTT. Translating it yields CSVGLAGVFTYTQYF.

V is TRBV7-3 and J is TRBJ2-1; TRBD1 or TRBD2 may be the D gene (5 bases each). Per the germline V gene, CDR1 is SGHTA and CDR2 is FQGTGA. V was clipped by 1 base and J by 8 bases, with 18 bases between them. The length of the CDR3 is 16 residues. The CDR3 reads CASSLKRSWGPDEQFF. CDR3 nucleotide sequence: TGTGCCAGCAGCTTAAAACGAAGCTGGGGACCTGATGAGCAGTTCTTC. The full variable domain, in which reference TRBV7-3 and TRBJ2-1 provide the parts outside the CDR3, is GAGVSQTPSNKVTEKGKYVELRCDPISGHTALYWYRQSLGQGPEFLIYFQGTGAADDSGLPNDRFFAVRPEGSVSTLKIQRTERGDSAVYLCASSLKRSWGPDEQFFGPGTRLTVL.

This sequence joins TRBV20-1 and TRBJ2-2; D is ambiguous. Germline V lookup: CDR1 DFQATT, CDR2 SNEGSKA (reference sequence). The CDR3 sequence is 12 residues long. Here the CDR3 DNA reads TGCAGCGCGCGGCAGAACACCGGGGAGCTGTTTTTT. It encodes CSARQNTGELFF.

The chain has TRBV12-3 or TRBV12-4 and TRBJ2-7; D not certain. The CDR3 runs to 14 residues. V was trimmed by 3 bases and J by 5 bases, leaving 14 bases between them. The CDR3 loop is CASSFFLPENEQYF. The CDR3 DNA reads TGTGCCAGCAGTTTCTTCCTCCCAGAAAACGAGCAGTACTTC.

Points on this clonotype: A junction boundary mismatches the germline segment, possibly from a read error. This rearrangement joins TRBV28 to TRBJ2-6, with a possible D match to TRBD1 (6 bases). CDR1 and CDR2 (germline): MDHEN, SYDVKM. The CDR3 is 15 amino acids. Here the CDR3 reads CASRLGQPGANFLTF. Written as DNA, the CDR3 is TGTGCCAGCAGACTTGGACAGCCTGGGGCCAACTTCCTGACTTTC. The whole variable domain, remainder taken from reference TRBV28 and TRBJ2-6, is DVKVTQSSRYLVKRTGEKVFLECVQDMDHENMFWYRQDPGLGLRLIYFSYDVKMKEKGDIPEGYSVSREKKERFSLILESASTNQTSMYLCASRLGQPGANFLTFGAGSRLTVL.

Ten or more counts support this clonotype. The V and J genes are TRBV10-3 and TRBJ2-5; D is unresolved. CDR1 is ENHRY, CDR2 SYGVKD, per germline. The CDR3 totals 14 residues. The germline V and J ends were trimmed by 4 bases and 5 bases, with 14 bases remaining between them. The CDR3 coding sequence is TGTGCCATCAGTGTCTCGGGTCGAGAGGAGACCCAGTACTTC. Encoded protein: CAISVSGREETQYF.

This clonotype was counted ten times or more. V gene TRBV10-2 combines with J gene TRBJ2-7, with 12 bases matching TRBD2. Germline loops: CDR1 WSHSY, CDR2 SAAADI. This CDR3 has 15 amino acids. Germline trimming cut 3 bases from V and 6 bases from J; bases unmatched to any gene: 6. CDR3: CASSERGLAGSEQYF. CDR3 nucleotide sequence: TGCGCCAGCAGTGAAAGAGGACTAGCGGGAAGCGAGCAGTACTTC.

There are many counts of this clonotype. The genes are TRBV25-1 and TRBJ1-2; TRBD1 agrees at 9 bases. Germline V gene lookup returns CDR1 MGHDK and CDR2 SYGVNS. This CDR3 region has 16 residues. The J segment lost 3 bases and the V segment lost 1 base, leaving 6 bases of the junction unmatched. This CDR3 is CASSEFEGQGHYGYTF. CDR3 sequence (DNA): TGTGCCAGCAGTGAATTTGAGGGACAGGGCCACTATGGCTACACCTTC.

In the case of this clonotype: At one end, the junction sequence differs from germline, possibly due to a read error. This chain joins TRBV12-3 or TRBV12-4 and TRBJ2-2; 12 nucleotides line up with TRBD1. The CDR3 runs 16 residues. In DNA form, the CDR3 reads TGTGTCAGCAGTTTATTGGGACAGGGGGCGCCGAGGGAGCTGTTTTTT. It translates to CVSSLLGQGAPRELFF.

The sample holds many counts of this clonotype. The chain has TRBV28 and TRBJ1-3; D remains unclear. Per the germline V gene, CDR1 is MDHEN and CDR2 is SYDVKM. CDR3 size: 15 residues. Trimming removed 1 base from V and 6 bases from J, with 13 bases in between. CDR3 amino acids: CASSLSSGPANTIYF. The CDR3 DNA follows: TGTGCCAGCAGTTTATCCTCGGGTCCTGCAAACACCATATATTTT.

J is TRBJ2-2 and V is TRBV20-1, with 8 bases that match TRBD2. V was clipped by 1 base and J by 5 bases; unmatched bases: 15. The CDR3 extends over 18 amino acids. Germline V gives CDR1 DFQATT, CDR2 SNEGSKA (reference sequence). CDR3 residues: CSARGAGLAGHRTGELFF. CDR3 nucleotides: TGCAGTGCTAGAGGGGCCGGCCTAGCGGGCCATCGGACCGGGGAGCTGTTTTTT.

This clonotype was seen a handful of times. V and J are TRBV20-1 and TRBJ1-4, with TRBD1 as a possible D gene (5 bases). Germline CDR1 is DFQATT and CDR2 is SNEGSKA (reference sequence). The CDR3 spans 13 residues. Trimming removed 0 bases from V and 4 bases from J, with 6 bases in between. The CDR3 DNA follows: TGCAGTGCTAGAGAGGGGCTTAATGAAAAACTGTTTTTT. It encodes CSAREGLNEKLFF.

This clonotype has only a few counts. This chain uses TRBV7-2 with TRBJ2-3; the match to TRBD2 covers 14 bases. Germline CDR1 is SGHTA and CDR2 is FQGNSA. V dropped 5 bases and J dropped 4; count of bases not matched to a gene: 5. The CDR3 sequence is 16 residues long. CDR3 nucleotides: TGTGCCAGCAGCCGACTAGCGGGAGGGAAAGCAGATACGCAGTATTTT. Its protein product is CASSRLAGGKADTQYF.

The CDR3 sequence: CASRADSSYEQYF. CDR3 nucleotide sequence: TGTGCCAGCAGGGCGGACTCTTCCTACGAGCAGTACTTC. The rearrangement joins TRBV12-3 or TRBV12-4 to TRBJ2-7, with D perhaps TRBD2 (5 bases). The CDR3 consists of 13 residues. V was clipped by 6 bases and J by 1 base, with 10 bases between them.

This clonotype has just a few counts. As DNA, the CDR3 is TGTGCCAGCAGCCAGGGTCCCAGGGGTTGGAACAATGAGCAGTTCTTC. Translated: CASSQGPRGWNNEQFF. The chain joins TRBV7-6 to TRBJ2-1, with D maybe TRBD1 (6 bases). The CDR3 has 16 residues. From germline, CDR1 is SGHVS and CDR2 FNYEAQ. V dropped 5 bases and J dropped 5 bases, with 19 bases sitting between them.

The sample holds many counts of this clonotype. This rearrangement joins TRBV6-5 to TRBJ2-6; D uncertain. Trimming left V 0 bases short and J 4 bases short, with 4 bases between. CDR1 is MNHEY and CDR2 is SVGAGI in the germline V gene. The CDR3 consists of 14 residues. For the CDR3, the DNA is TGTGCCAGCAGTTACTCCACAGGGGCCAACGTCCTGACTTTC. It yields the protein CASSYSTGANVLTF.

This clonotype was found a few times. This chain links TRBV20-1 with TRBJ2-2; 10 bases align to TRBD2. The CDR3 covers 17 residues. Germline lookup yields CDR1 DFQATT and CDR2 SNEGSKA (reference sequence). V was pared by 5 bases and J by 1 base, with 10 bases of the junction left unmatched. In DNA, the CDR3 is TGCAGTGCTCCCATCGGGAGCGGGAGGGGGAACACCGGGGAGCTGTTTTTT. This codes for CSAPIGSGRGNTGELFF.

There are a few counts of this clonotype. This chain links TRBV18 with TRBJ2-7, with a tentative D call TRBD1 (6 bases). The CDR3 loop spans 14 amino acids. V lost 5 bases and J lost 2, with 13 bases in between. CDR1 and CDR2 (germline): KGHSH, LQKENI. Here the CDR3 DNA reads TGTGCCAGCTCAAAAAAGGACAGTCCCTACGAGCAGTACTTC. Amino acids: CASSKKDSPYEQYF. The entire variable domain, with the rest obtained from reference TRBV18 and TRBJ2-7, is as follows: NAGVMQNPRHLVRRRGQEARLRCSPMKGHSHVYWYRQLPEEGLKFMVYLQKENIIDESGMPKERFSAEFPKEGPSILRIQQVVRGDSAAYFCASSKKDSPYEQYFGPGTRLTVT.

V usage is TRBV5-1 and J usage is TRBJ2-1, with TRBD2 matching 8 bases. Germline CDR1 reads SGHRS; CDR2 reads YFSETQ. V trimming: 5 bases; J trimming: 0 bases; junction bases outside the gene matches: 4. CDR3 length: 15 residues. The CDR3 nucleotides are TGCGCCAGCAGACTAGCGGATAGCTCCTACAATGAGCAGTTCTTC. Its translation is CASRLADSSYNEQFF.

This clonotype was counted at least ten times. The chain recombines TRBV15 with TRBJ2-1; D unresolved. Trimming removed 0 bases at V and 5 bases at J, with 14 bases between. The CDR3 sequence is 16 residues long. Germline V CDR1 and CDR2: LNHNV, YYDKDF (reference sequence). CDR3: CATSRDAEPSNNEQFF. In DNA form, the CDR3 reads TGTGCCACCAGCAGAGATGCAGAGCCGTCAAACAATGAGCAGTTCTTC.